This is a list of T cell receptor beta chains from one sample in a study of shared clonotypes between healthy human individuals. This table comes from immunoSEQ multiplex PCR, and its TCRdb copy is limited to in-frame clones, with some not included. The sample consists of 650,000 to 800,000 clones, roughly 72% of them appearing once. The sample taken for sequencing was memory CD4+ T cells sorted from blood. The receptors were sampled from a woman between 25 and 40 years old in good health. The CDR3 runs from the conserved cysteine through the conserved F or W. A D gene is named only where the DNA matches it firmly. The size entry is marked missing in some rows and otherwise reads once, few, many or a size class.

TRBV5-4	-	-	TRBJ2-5	CASSSGWSGQETQYF	TGTGCCAGCAGCTCAGGTTGGAGTGGCCAAGAGACCCAGTACTTC
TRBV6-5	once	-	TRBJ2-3	CASSYSEGTDTQYF	TGTGCCAGCAGTTACTCGGAGGGAACAGATACGCAGTATTTT
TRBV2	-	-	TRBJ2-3	CASSEALFGRKQYF	TGTGCCAGCAGTGAAGCGCTTTTTGGCAGGAAGCAGTATTTT
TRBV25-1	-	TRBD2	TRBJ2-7	CASSDGRTSGSYEQYF	TGTGCCAGCAGTGACGGTAGGACTAGCGGGAGCTACGAGCAGTACTTC
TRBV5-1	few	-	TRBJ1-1	CASSRTGNTEAFF	TGCGCCAGCAGCCGAACAGGGAACACTGAAGCTTTCTTT
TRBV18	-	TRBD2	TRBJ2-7	CASSLEVTSGIYEQYF	TGTGCCAGCTCACTTGAGGTGACTAGCGGTATATACGAGCAGTACTTC
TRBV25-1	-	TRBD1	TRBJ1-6	CASSDTGGASNSPLHF	TGTGCCAGCAGTGACACAGGGGGCGCTTCGAATTCACCCCTCCACTTT
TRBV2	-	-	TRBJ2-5	CASSQGKEWETQYF	TGTGCCAGCAGCCAGGGGAAGGAGTGGGAGACCCAGTACTTC
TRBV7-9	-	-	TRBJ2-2	CASVPEDTGELFF	TGTGCCAGCGTGCCGGAAGACACCGGGGAGCTGTTTTTT
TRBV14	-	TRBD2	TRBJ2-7	CASSPGLAGGISSYEQYF	TGTGCCAGCAGCCCGGGACTAGCGGGAGGTATAAGCTCCTACGAGCAGTACTTC
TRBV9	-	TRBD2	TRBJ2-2	CASSSSGTSGRPNTGELFF	TGTGCCAGCAGCTCCTCCGGGACTAGCGGGAGACCGAACACCGGGGAGCTGTTTTTT
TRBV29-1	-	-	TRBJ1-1	CSGSGYLRTEAFF	TGCAGTGGGAGCGGGTATTTGAGGACTGAAGCTTTCTTT
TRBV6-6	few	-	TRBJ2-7	CASTALDSYGQYF	TGTGCCAGCACCGCCCTGGATTCCTACGGGCAGTACTTC
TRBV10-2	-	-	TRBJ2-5	CASAWGQSETQYF	TGCGCCAGCGCCTGGGGCCAGAGCGAGACCCAGTACTTC
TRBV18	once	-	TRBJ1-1	CASSPSIKNTEAFF	TGTGCCAGCTCACCCTCGATCAAGAACACTGAAGCTTTCTTT
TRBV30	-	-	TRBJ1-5	CAWSVGAGNQPQHF	TGTGCCTGGAGTGTAGGGGCGGGTAATCAGCCCCAGCATTTT
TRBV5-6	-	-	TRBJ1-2	CASSLAWRGGYTF	TGTGCCAGCAGCTTGGCCTGGCGGGGTGGCTACACCTTC
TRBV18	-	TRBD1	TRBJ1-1	CASSDTDRGQAFF	TGTGCCAGCTCAGATACCGACAGGGGCCAAGCTTTCTTT
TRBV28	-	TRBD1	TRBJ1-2	CASSPLQGVVHGYTF	TGTGCCAGCAGTCCGCTACAGGGGGTGGTCCATGGCTACACCTTC
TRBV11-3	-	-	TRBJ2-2	CASSSGVEGRSTGELFF	TGTGCCAGCAGCTCAGGCGTTGAGGGACGGAGCACCGGGGAGCTGTTTTTT
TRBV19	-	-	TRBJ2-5	CASSGIQETQYF	TGTGCCAGTAGTGGGATCCAAGAGACCCAGTACTTC
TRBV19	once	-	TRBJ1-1	CASSGERNTEAFF	TGTGCCAGTAGCGGGGAACGTAACACTGAAGCTTTCTTT
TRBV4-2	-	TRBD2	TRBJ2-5	CASSQASGGTQETQYF	TGTGCCAGCAGCCAAGCTAGCGGGGGGACCCAAGAGACCCAGTACTTC
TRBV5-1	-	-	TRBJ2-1	CASSLMGLTNEQFF	TGCGCCAGCAGCTTGATGGGACTGACCAATGAGCAGTTCTTC